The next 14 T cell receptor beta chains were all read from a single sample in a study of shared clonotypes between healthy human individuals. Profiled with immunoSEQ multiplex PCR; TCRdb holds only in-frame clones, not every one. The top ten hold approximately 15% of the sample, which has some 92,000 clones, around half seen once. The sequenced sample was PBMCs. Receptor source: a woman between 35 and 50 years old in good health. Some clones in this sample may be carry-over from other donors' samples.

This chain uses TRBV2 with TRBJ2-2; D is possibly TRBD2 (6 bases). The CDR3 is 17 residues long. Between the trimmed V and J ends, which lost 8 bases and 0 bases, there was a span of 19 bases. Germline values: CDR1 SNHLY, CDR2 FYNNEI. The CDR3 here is CASGGSPATPNTGELFF. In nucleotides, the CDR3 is TGTGCCAGCGGAGGGTCCCCGGCGACTCCGAACACCGGGGAGCTGTTTTTT.

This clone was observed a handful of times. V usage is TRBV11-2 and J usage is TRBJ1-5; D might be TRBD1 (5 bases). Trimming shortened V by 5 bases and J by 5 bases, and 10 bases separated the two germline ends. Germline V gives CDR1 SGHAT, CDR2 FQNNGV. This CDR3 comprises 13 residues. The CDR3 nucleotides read TGTGCCAGCAGCATAAGGGGTGATCAGCCCCAGCATTTT. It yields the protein CASSIRGDQPQHF. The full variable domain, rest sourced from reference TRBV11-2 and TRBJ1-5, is EAGVAQSPRYKIIEKRQSVAFWCNPISGHATLYWYQQILGQGPKLLIQFQNNGVVDDSQLPKDRFSAERLKGVDSTLKIQPAKLEDSAVYLCASSIRGDQPQHFGDGTRLSIL.

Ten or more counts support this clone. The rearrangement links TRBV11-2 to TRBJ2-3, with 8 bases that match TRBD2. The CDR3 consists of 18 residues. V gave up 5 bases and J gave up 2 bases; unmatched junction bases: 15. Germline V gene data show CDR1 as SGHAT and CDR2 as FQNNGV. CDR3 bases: TGTGCCAGCAGCCTAAAAACGGCTAGCGGGCACTCCACAGATACGCAGTATTTT. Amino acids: CASSLKTASGHSTDTQYF.

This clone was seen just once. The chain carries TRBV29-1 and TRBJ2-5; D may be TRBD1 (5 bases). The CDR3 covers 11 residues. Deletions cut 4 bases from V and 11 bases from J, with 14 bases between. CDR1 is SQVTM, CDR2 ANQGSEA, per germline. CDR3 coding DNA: TGCAGCGTTGTAAGGGGATACGGGCAGTACTTC. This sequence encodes CSVVRGYGQYF.

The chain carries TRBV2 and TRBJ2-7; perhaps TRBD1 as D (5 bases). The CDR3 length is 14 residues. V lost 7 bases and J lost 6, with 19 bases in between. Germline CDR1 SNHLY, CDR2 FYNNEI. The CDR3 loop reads CASTRLQGALEQYF. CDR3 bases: TGTGCCAGCACAAGACTCCAGGGTGCTCTCGAGCAGTACTTC. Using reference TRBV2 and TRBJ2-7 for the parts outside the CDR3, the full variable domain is EPEVTQTPSHQVTQMGQEVILRCVPISNHLYFYWYRQILGQKVEFLVSFYNNEISEKSEIFDDQFSVERPDGSNFTLKIRSTKLEDSAMYFCASTRLQGALEQYFGPGTRLTVT.

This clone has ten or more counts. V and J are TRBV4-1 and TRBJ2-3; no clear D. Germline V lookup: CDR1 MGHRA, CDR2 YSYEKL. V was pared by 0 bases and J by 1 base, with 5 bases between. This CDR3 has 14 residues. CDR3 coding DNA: TGCGCCAGCAGCCAAGATGGGGGCACAGATACGCAGTATTTT. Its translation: CASSQDGGTDTQYF.

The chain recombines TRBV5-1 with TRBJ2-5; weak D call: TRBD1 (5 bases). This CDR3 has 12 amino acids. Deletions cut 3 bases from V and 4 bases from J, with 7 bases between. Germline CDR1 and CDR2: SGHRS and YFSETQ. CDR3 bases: TGCGCCAGCAGCTCAACAGGAGAGACCCAGTACTTC. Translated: CASSSTGETQYF.

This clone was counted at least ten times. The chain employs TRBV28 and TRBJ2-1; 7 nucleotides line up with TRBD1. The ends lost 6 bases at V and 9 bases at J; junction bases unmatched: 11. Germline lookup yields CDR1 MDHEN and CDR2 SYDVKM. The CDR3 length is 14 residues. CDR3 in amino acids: CASRQDRALGEQFF. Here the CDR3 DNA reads TGTGCCAGCAGACAAGACAGGGCATTGGGTGAGCAGTTCTTC.

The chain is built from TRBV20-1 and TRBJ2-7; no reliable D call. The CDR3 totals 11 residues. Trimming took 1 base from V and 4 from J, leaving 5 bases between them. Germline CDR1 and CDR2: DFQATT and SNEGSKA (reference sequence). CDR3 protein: CSARGGYEQYF. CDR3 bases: TGCAGTGCTAGAGGCGGATACGAGCAGTACTTC.

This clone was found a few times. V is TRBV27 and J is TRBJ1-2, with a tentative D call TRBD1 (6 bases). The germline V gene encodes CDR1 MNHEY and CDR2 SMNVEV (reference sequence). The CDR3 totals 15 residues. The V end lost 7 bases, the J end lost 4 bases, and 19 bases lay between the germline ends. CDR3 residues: CASTPFLDSLYGYTF. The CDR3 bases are TGTGCCAGCACTCCCTTCTTGGACAGTCTCTATGGCTACACCTTC.

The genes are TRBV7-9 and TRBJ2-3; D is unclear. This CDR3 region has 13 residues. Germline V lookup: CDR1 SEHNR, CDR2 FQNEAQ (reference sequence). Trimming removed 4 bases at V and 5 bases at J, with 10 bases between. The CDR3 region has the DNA TGTGCCAGCAGCTCGGTGGTAGGAGATACGCAGTATTTT. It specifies CASSSVVGDTQYF.

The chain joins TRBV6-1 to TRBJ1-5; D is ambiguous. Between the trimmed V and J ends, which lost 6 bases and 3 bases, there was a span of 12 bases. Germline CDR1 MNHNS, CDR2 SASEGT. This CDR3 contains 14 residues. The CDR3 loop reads CASRNPETNQPQHF. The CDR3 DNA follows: TGTGCCAGCAGAAACCCGGAGACCAATCAGCCCCAGCATTTT.

CDR3 nucleotide sequence: TGCGCCAGCAGCCAAGATTGGCGGGGACACTACGAGCAGTACTTC. Translating it yields CASSQDWRGHYEQYF. The rearrangement joins TRBV4-3 to TRBJ2-7, with D perhaps matching TRBD1 or TRBD2 (6 bases each). CDR1 is LGHNA and CDR2 is YSLEER in the germline V gene. This CDR3 has 15 residues. V shed 0 bases and J shed 3 bases, with 12 bases lying between them.

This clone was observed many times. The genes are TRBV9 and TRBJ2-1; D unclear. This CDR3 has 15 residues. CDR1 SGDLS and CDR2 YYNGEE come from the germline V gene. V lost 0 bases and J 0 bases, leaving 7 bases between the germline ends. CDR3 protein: CASSVVGLSYNEQFF. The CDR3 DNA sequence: TGTGCCAGCAGCGTAGTCGGGCTCTCCTACAATGAGCAGTTCTTC.